Each of the 10 T cell receptor beta chains below was sequenced from the same sample in a study of control samples from healthy donors and cancer patients. Repertoires were generated with immunoSEQ multiplex PCR, while TCRdb's copy carries only in-frame clones and drops some. In the table there are 150,000 to 200,000 clones, around 90% of which are singletons. The sample consisted of blood. The receptors originated from a woman aged 40 to 49 in good health.

CDR3 region: CASSTASSGYEQYF. CDR3 DNA: TGTGCCAGCAGCACCGCGTCGTCAGGGTACGAGCAGTACTTC. The chain has TRBV7-9 and TRBJ2-7, with D tentatively TRBD1 (5 bases). The V gene lost 5 bases and the J gene lost 4 bases, with 15 bases spanning the gap. There are 14 residues in the CDR3. CDR1 and CDR2 from the germline V gene are SEHNR and FQNEAQ (reference sequence).

The J gene is TRBJ1-3, the V gene TRBV7-2; TRBD1 is a possible D gene (5 bases). CDR1 and CDR2 (germline): SGHTA, FQGNSA. This CDR3 has 15 amino acids. V was clipped by 4 bases and J by 0 bases, with 10 bases between them. The CDR3 sequence is CASSSDSFSGNTIYF. CDR3 nucleotides: TGTGCCAGCAGCTCTGACAGCTTCTCTGGAAACACCATATATTTT.

V and J are TRBV5-6 and TRBJ1-2; D ambiguous. The V end was cut by 5 bases, the J end by 7 bases, with 9 bases between. CDR3 length: 11 amino acids. Germline V gene data show CDR1 as SGHDT and CDR2 as YYEEEE. CDR3 coding DNA: TGTGCCAGCAGTACAACGCGTGGCTACACCTTC. It specifies CASSTTRGYTF.

The chain couples TRBV5-4 to TRBJ1-5; no clear D gene. The CDR3 runs 15 residues. In germline, CDR1 is SGHNT, CDR2 YYREEE (reference sequence). The V end was cut by 4 bases, the J end by 6 bases, with 17 bases between. The CDR3 nucleotides read TGTGCCAGCAGCCCGTCAGTGGCTCCAGGTCAGCCCCAGCATTTT. It codes for CASSPSVAPGQPQHF.

J is TRBJ2-5 and V is TRBV5-4; unclear D gene. Germline assignment: CDR1 SGHNT and CDR2 YYREEE (reference sequence). The CDR3 consists of 15 residues. The V end was cut by 0 bases, the J end by 4 bases, with 13 bases between. In DNA form, the CDR3 reads TGTGCCAGCAGCTTGGGCTCCTCCGTGGGAGAGACCCAGTACTTC. Its translation is CASSLGSSVGETQYF.

This rearrangement joins TRBV18 to TRBJ2-1; no definite D call. The CDR3 has 12 amino acids. Germline V gene lookup returns CDR1 KGHSH and CDR2 LQKENI. Between the trimmed V and J ends, which lost 6 bases and 8 bases, there was a span of 11 bases. CDR3: CASSRKIDEQFF. DNA for the CDR3: TGTGCCAGCTCCCGTAAAATCGATGAGCAGTTCTTC.

This chain joins TRBV2 and TRBJ1-6, with TRBD1 matching 9 bases. V gave up 4 bases and J gave up 10 bases; unmatched junction bases: 5. This CDR3 region has 14 residues. CDR1 SNHLY and CDR2 FYNNEI come from the germline V gene. CDR3 in DNA: TGTGCCAGCAGTGTCCGGGACAGGGAATCACCCCTCCACTTT. Amino acid sequence: CASSVRDRESPLHF.

V and J are TRBV11-1 and TRBJ1-1; tentatively, D is TRBD1 (6 bases). The CDR3 is 14 residues long. Germline V gene sequence: CDR1 SGHAT, CDR2 FQDESV (reference sequence). The ends were cut back, 7 bases at V and 5 bases at J, with 17 bases in the middle. The CDR3 reads CASMVGGGATEAFF. In DNA form, the CDR3 reads TGTGCCAGCATGGTAGGGGGGGGTGCGACTGAAGCTTTCTTT.

This clone is a singleton in its sample. The rearrangement links TRBV12-3 or TRBV12-4 to TRBJ1-2; D remains ambiguous. Trimming took 8 bases from V and 4 from J, leaving 14 bases between them. This CDR3 comprises 13 residues. CDR3 coding DNA: TGTGCCAGCTCCGTCGGGGAAATCTATGGCTACACCTTC. Translation: CASSVGEIYGYTF.

The CDR3 coding sequence is TGCGCCAGCAGCCCCTGGACAGGTCCCTCGAACACCATATATTTT. It is translated as CASSPWTGPSNTIYF. V and J are TRBV5-1 and TRBJ1-3; 7 bases fit TRBD1. In germline, CDR1 is SGHRS, CDR2 YFSETQ. V lost 4 bases and J lost 7; bases outside the gene matches: 11. The CDR3 sequence is 15 residues long.